Shown below are 32 T cell receptor beta chains from a single sample sequenced in a study of molecular identifiers for immune sequencing clone quantification. TCRdb re-analysed the PCR reads in MiXCR, keeping a single row per CDR3 protein. The sample lists 400,000 to 600,000 distinct CDR3 sequences, about a fifth occurring once. The sequenced sample was naive CD8+ T cells from blood, with Jurkat cell RNA spiked in. As to subset: FACS-sorted CD8+CD4-CCR7+CD45RA+ naive T cells. These receptor sequences come from a human donor in good health. Some libraries in this study had Jurkat cell RNA spiked in.

This clonotype was seen repeatedly, ten times or more. V usage is TRBV7-2 and J usage is TRBJ2-3; D unclear. This CDR3 is built from 15 residues. Germline V gives CDR1 SGHTA, CDR2 FQGNSA. V was clipped by 6 bases and J by 0 bases, with 13 bases between them. In DNA form, the CDR3 reads TGTGCCAGCAGTATAGGGTGGGCCAGCACAGATACGCAGTATTTT. Translation gives CASSIGWASTDTQYF.

This clonotype was picked up many times. This rearrangement joins TRBV7-6 to TRBJ2-3; 8 bases match TRBD1. CDR1 and CDR2 (germline): SGHVS, FNYEAQ. There are 18 residues in the CDR3. With 1 base clipped from V and 2 bases from J, the junction kept 11 bases outside the gene matches. DNA for the CDR3: TGTGCCAGCAGCTTAGGGCCTGGCAGGGGGCGCTTCACAGATACGCAGTATTTT. Protein product: CASSLGPGRGRFTDTQYF. The full variable domain, with the rest looked up from reference TRBV7-6 and TRBJ2-3, is GAGVSQSPRYKVTKRGQDVALRCDPISGHVSLYWYRQALGQGPEFLTYFNYEAQQDKSGLPNDRFSAERPEGSISTLTIQRTEQRDSAMYRCASSLGPGRGRFTDTQYFGPGTRLTVL.

This clonotype was observed a few times. The chain recombines TRBV11-2 with TRBJ2-3; 8 nucleotides line up with TRBD2. There are 15 residues in the CDR3. The J segment lost 2 bases and the V segment lost 2 bases, leaving 3 bases of the junction unmatched. Germline V gene data show CDR1 as SGHAT and CDR2 as FQNNGV. The DNA of the CDR3 is TGTGCCAGCAGCTTAACAGGACTAGCCACAGATACGCAGTATTTT. Its protein is CASSLTGLATDTQYF.

This clonotype was detected only a few times. The chain recombines TRBV28 with TRBJ2-2; the D is unclear. The V and J ends lost 0 bases and 1 base respectively, with 0 bases between them. Germline V gives CDR1 MDHEN, CDR2 SYDVKM. CDR3 size: 13 residues. The CDR3 loop reads CASSLWNTGELFF. CDR3 bases: TGTGCCAGCAGTTTATGGAACACCGGGGAGCTGTTTTTT. Looking up the rest from reference TRBV28 and TRBJ2-2 gives the full variable domain: DVKVTQSSRYLVKRTGEKVFLECVQDMDHENMFWYRQDPGLGLRLIYFSYDVKMKEKGDIPEGYSVSREKKERFSLILESASTNQTSMYLCASSLWNTGELFFGEGSRLTVL.

The chain recombines TRBV4-3 with TRBJ2-1, with 8 bases fitting TRBD2. Germline CDR1 and CDR2: LGHNA and YSLEER. This CDR3 spans 14 amino acids. The V segment lost 1 base and the J segment 10 bases; nucleotides outside the gene matches: 6. CDR3 coding DNA: TGCGCCAGCAGCCAAGGAATAGCGGGGTCCGAGCAGTTCTTC. Translating it yields CASSQGIAGSEQFF.

This clonotype was counted a single time. With a much larger clone just one base away, this may be a read error. CDR3 in amino acids: CASSFGRGINQPQHF. The CDR3 nucleotides read TGTGCCAGCAGTTTTGGACGGGGCATCAATCAGCCCCAGCATTTT. The chain has TRBV12-3 or TRBV12-4 and TRBJ1-5; weak D call: TRBD1 (5 bases). Trimming removed 3 bases from V and 3 bases from J, with 12 bases in between. This CDR3 is 15 amino acids long.

Concerning this clonotype: A much larger clone lies a single base off, so this may be a read error. J is TRBJ2-3 and V is TRBV27; maybe TRBD1 (5 bases). The germline V gene encodes CDR1 MNHEY and CDR2 SMNVEV (reference sequence). The CDR3 contains 14 residues. The chain's CDR3 is CASSLSRATGTQYF. The CDR3 DNA sequence: TGTGCCAGCAGTTTATCTCGGGCCACAGGTACGCAGTATTTT.

This clonotype was counted many times. This sequence joins TRBV6-6 and TRBJ2-3; 10 nucleotides align to TRBD2. The germline V gene encodes CDR1 MNHNY and CDR2 SVGAGI (reference sequence). The trim removed 7 bases at V and 3 bases at J, leaving 13 bases unmatched. The CDR3 extends over 17 amino acids. The CDR3 region is CASILGPSGGLTDTQYF. DNA for the CDR3: TGTGCCAGCATCCTTGGTCCTAGCGGGGGCTTAACAGATACGCAGTATTTT.

CDR3 in DNA: TGTGCCAGCAGCTTCGGGACTAGCGGAAGGGGAGAGACCCAGTACTTC. Residues: CASSFGTSGRGETQYF. This chain uses TRBV14 with TRBJ2-5, with 11 bases identical to TRBD2. CDR1 SGHDN and CDR2 FVKESK come from the germline V gene. V trimming: 5 bases; J trimming: 4 bases; junction bases outside the gene matches: 9. The CDR3 extends over 16 amino acids.

This clonotype was seen at least ten times. The chain links TRBV5-1 to TRBJ2-7; D tentatively fits TRBD1 or TRBD2 (7 bases each). The CDR3 length is 15 residues. Per the germline V gene, CDR1 is SGHRS and CDR2 is YFSETQ. The V and J ends lost 1 base and 7 bases respectively, with 18 bases between them. The CDR3 region is CASSLLQGGPREQYF. The CDR3 DNA reads as TGCGCCAGCAGCTTGCTTCAGGGGGGGCCGAGGGAGCAGTACTTC.

V usage is TRBV7-6 and J usage is TRBJ2-1; 10 nucleotides match TRBD2. The CDR3 sequence is 16 residues long. The germline gives CDR1 SGHVS, CDR2 FNYEAQ. V trimming: 0 bases; J trimming: 4 bases; junction bases outside the gene matches: 3. The CDR3 region is CASSLAGLALYNEQFF. The CDR3 region has the DNA TGTGCCAGCAGCTTAGCGGGACTAGCGTTGTACAATGAGCAGTTCTTC. Full variable domain (outside the CDR3, taken from reference TRBV7-6 and TRBJ2-1): GAGVSQSPRYKVTKRGQDVALRCDPISGHVSLYWYRQALGQGPEFLTYFNYEAQQDKSGLPNDRFSAERPEGSISTLTIQRTEQRDSAMYRCASSLAGLALYNEQFFGPGTRLTVL.

The table lists this clonotype with many counts. The rearrangement uses TRBV24-1 and TRBJ2-3; the D is unclear. Trimming took off 4 bases at V and 4 bases at J, with 23 bases between the two ends. This CDR3 region has 18 residues. The germline CDR1 and CDR2 sequences are KGHDR and SFDVKD. CDR3 amino acids: CATSDTSMLEKEPDTQYF. Here the CDR3 DNA reads TGTGCCACCAGTGACACAAGTATGCTTGAAAAGGAACCAGATACGCAGTATTTT.

For this clonotype: A much larger clone lies one base from this, so it may be a read error. This chain connects TRBV7-9 to TRBJ1-1, with unresolved D. Germline V gene lookup returns CDR1 SEHNR and CDR2 FQNEAQ (reference sequence). The CDR3 extends over 15 amino acids. CDR3 sequence reads: CASSPPNERNTEALF. In nucleotides, the CDR3 is TGTGCCAGCAGCCCCCCGAATGAGAGGAACACTGAAGCTCTCTTT.

V usage is TRBV3-1 and J usage is TRBJ2-1; 13 bases align to TRBD2. Germline V gives CDR1 LGHDT, CDR2 YNNKEL (reference sequence). This CDR3 is built from 16 residues. Germline trimming cut 4 bases from V and 2 bases from J; bases unmatched to any gene: 2. This CDR3 reads CASSLTSGGAYNEQFF. The CDR3 nucleotides are TGTGCCAGCAGCCTTACTAGCGGGGGGGCCTACAATGAGCAGTTCTTC.

This clonotype has a count of ten or more. The V call is TRBV20-1, the J call TRBJ2-7, with D perhaps given as TRBD1 or TRBD2 (5 bases each). The CDR3 loop spans 14 amino acids. The germline gives CDR1 DFQATT, CDR2 SNEGSKA (reference sequence). The V end was cut by 5 bases, the J end by 2 bases, with 16 bases between. CDR3 protein: CSARAGTVAYEQYF. In DNA form, the CDR3 reads TGCAGTGCTCGGGCCGGGACCGTTGCCTACGAGCAGTACTTC.

This clonotype was seen ten or more times. The gene calls are TRBV7-9 and TRBJ1-1; tentative D call: TRBD1 (5 bases). This CDR3 has 13 amino acids. The V and J ends lost 4 bases and 5 bases respectively, with 11 bases between them. Germline CDR1 SEHNR, CDR2 FQNEAQ (reference sequence). This CDR3 reads CASSSRGGTEAFF. The CDR3 bases are TGTGCCAGCAGCTCCCGTGGGGGGACTGAAGCTTTCTTT.

Concerning this clonotype itself: This may be a read error: a much more frequent sequence differs by one nucleotide. The chain carries TRBV24-1 and TRBJ2-2; no firm D call. CDR1 and CDR2 (germline): KGHDR, SFDVKD. The CDR3 totals 14 residues. V lost 4 bases to trimming and J lost 0 bases, with 5 bases between them. The CDR3 sequence: CATSERANTGELFF. DNA of the CDR3: TGTGCCACCAGTGAGAGAGCGAACACCGGGGAGCTGTTTTTT.

This clonotype has only one observation. At one end the junction does not follow the germline gene, possibly because of a read error. The J gene is TRBJ2-3, the V gene TRBV5-1; TRBD2 aligns across 7 bases. This CDR3 spans 18 amino acids. The germline CDR1 and CDR2 sequences are SGHRS and YFSETQ. As DNA, the CDR3 is TGCGCCAGCAGTTTGGCTAAAGGGATTGGGGCGGGGGCAGATACGCAGTATTTT. Translation: CASSLAKGIGAGADTQYF.

This clonotype was picked up many times. This sequence joins TRBV12-3 or TRBV12-4 and TRBJ2-5; a possible D gene is TRBD2 (5 bases). The CDR3 totals 14 residues. V lost 3 bases, J lost 1 base, and 9 bases lay in between. The CDR3 bases are TGTGCCAGCAGTTTTGCGGGTCCCCAAGAGACCCAGTACTTC. Protein: CASSFAGPQETQYF.

The table lists this clonotype with many counts. The chain uses TRBV28 and TRBJ1-5; 8 bases line up with TRBD1. V trimming: 6 bases; J trimming: 6 bases; junction bases outside the gene matches: 10. The CDR3 length is 15 residues. CDR1 is MDHEN, CDR2 SYDVKM, per germline. The DNA for the CDR3 is TGTGCCAGCAGCATCGGGACAGGTCTGAGTCAGCCCCAGCATTTT. Its translation is CASSIGTGLSQPQHF.

In this sample, this clonotype turned up many times. The chain recombines TRBV29-1 with TRBJ2-2; D possibly corresponds to TRBD1 (5 bases). This CDR3 contains 16 residues. Trimming removed 0 bases at V and 3 bases at J, with 14 bases between. CDR1 is SQVTM, CDR2 ANQGSEA, per germline. CDR3: CSVEDPVTGHTGELFF. The DNA of the CDR3 is TGCAGCGTTGAAGATCCCGTAACAGGACACACCGGGGAGCTGTTTTTT.

This clonotype was observed at least ten times. This sequence joins TRBV4-3 and TRBJ1-5; tentatively, D is TRBD1 (5 bases). CDR1 and CDR2 from the germline V gene are LGHNA and YSLEER. The V and J ends lost 0 bases and 5 bases respectively, with 8 bases between them. This CDR3 is built from 14 residues. DNA for the CDR3: TGCGCCAGCAGCCAAGATTCAGGGTATCAGCCCCAGCATTTT. Translation gives CASSQDSGYQPQHF.

The chain uses TRBV30 and TRBJ2-7; D possibly uses TRBD1 or TRBD2 (5 bases each). The V gene's germline CDR1 is GTSNPN and CDR2 SVGIG (reference sequence). CDR3 size: 14 residues. The V end was cut by 0 bases, the J end by 3 bases, with 12 bases between. The CDR3, as DNA: TGTGCCTGGAGTGTAGGGGACGGAAACTACGAGCAGTACTTC. Protein: CAWSVGDGNYEQYF. Full variable domain (outside the CDR3, taken from reference TRBV30 and TRBJ2-7): SQTIHQWPATLVQPVGSPLSLECTVEGTSNPNLYWYRQAAGRGLQLLFYSVGIGQISSEVPQNLSASRPQDRQFILSSKKLLLSDSGFYLCAWSVGDGNYEQYFGPGTRLTVT.

This clonotype was recorded many times. This chain links TRBV12-3 or TRBV12-4 with TRBJ1-2, with TRBD1 identical over 8 bases. The CDR3 extends over 15 amino acids. V was pared by 4 bases and J by 4 bases, with 8 bases of the junction left unmatched. The CDR3 region has the DNA TGTGCCAGCAGTTCGTCAGGGGGCCTAATCTATGGCTACACCTTC. Protein sequence: CASSSSGGLIYGYTF.

In this sample, this clonotype turned up a few times. Here the CDR3 DNA reads TGTGCCTGGAGTACGGACAGGGCTAGACTCTACGAGCAGTACTTC. It yields the protein CAWSTDRARLYEQYF. V gene TRBV30 combines with J gene TRBJ2-7; 8 nucleotides agree with TRBD1. CDR1 GTSNPN and CDR2 SVGIG come from the germline V gene (reference sequence). V shed 2 bases, J shed 3 bases, and the junction held 9 bases outside the gene matches. This CDR3 has 15 amino acids.

This clonotype was counted many times. This chain uses TRBV27 with TRBJ2-7; D possibly corresponds to TRBD1 (6 bases). Between the trimmed V and J ends, which lost 3 bases and 2 bases, there was a span of 8 bases. The germline CDR1 and CDR2 sequences are MNHEY and SMNVEV (reference sequence). The CDR3 covers 13 residues. CDR3 sequence reads: CASSFRDTYEQYF. CDR3 DNA sequence: TGTGCCAGCAGTTTCCGGGACACCTACGAGCAGTACTTC.

This clonotype was seen at least ten times. At one of its ends the junction is not consistent with the germline gene, which may arise from a read error. This chain joins TRBV6-2 or TRBV6-3 and TRBJ2-7, with a tentative D call TRBD1 (5 bases). The CDR3 is made up of 15 amino acids. In germline, CDR1 is MNHEY, CDR2 SVGEGT. CDR3 DNA: TGTGCCAGCAGCTACTTAGGACAAATCGGGTACGAGCAGTACTTC. Encoded protein: CASSYLGQIGYEQYF.

This clonotype was counted between two and nine times. V and J are TRBV15 and TRBJ1-1; D ambiguous. The CDR3 runs to 11 residues. V lost 4 bases to trimming and J lost 5 bases, with 5 bases between them. The germline CDR1 and CDR2 sequences are LNHNV and YYDKDF (reference sequence). CDR3 DNA sequence: TGTGCCACCAGCAATCCTACTGAAGCTTTCTTT. Residues: CATSNPTEAFF.

About this clonotype itself: This could be a read error, since a much larger clone is one nucleotide away. This CDR3 fails to terminate in the conserved phenylalanine or tryptophan, so it likely reflects a read error. The genes are TRBV11-2 and TRBJ2-3; D perhaps matches TRBD1 (6 bases). The CDR3 is made up of 15 amino acids. V dropped 6 bases and J dropped 4 bases, with 17 bases sitting between them. Looked up from germline, CDR1 is SGHAT and CDR2 is FQNNGV. This CDR3 is CASSPTTGFPDTQYL. For the CDR3, the DNA is TGTGCCAGCAGTCCCACGACAGGCTTCCCAGATACGCAGTATCTT.

This clonotype was recorded at least ten times. This rearrangement joins TRBV27 to TRBJ2-1; a weak D match, TRBD2 (7 bases). Trimming removed 2 bases at V and 7 bases at J, with 12 bases between. This CDR3 has 14 amino acids. Germline V CDR1 and CDR2: MNHEY, SMNVEV (reference sequence). The CDR3 region has the DNA TGTGCCAGCAGTTTAGGGGGGGCCAGAAATGAGCAGTTCTTC. Translated: CASSLGGARNEQFF.

This clonotype came up many times. This chain links TRBV4-3 with TRBJ1-5; no firm D call. V was pared by 0 bases and J by 2 bases, with 11 bases between. The CDR3 totals 16 residues. Germline V lookup: CDR1 LGHNA, CDR2 YSLEER. This CDR3 is CASSQDRRSGNQPQHF. The DNA of the CDR3 is TGCGCCAGCAGCCAAGATCGGCGGTCAGGCAATCAGCCCCAGCATTTT.

There are many counts of this clonotype. This chain links TRBV27 with TRBJ1-5, with a possible D match to TRBD1 (5 bases). The CDR3 consists of 13 residues. Germline assignment: CDR1 MNHEY and CDR2 SMNVEV (reference sequence). V lost 6 bases, J lost 6 bases, and 12 bases lay in between. This CDR3 reads CASSGAQSQPQHF. CDR3 nucleotides: TGTGCCAGCAGCGGGGCCCAGTCTCAGCCCCAGCATTTT.